This T cell receptor (beta chain) was sequenced during a study of regulatory T cells in long-lasting Graves disease. This sample's time point: newly diagnosed GD, antithyroid drugs for less than 3 months. RNA isolated from PBMCs was used to make the TCR library. One endocrinology department in Xi'an, China, was where patients came from. Both iRepertoire HTBI primers and Arm-PCR of CDR3 regions were used to build the TCR beta libraries. TCRdb used MiXCR to reprocess the multiplex PCR reads, holding one entry per CDR3 protein. The sample lists some 240,000 distinct CDR3 sequences, around 20% occurring once. The same specimen was also included in a second study, on T cells in Graves' hyperthyroidism and ophthalmopathy. That investigation notes: The TCR CDR3 was amplified in a first-round RT-PCR using the HTBI primer set.

The origin of this receptor is a woman in her twenties or thirties with Graves disease. The sample in question was peripheral blood mononuclear cells (PBMCs), obtained at new diagnosis, from a patient treated with antithyroid drugs.

CDR3: CASKWGSSYAEQYF. The CDR3 coding sequence is TGCGCCAGCAAGTGGGGGAGTTCCTACGCGGAGCAGTACTTC. The genes are TRBV10-2 and TRBJ2-7; D could derive from TRBD1 or TRBD2 (5 bases each). This CDR3 spans 14 amino acids. The germline V and J ends were trimmed by 7 bases and 7 bases, with 20 bases remaining between them. CDR1 is WSHSY and CDR2 is SAAADI in the germline V gene.